This T cell receptor (beta chain) was documented in a study of T cell changes during pregnancy in multiple sclerosis. Clones were read by immunoSEQ multiplex PCR, and TCRdb kept only the in-frame ones, dropping some. The table records some 44,000 clones, 87% of them present only once. Germline V gene data show CDR1 as WSHSY and CDR2 as SAAADI. The CDR3 spans 13 residues. Trimming left V 2 bases short and J 3 bases short, with 7 bases between. The receptor comes from a female donor with multiple sclerosis, enrolled in a pregnancy study. V gene TRBV10-2 combines with J gene TRBJ1-1, with D perhaps matching TRBD1 (5 bases). The sequencing used CD4+ T cells from peripheral blood mononuclear cells, collected after pregnancy. As DNA, the CDR3 is TGCGCCAGCAGTGAGGACAGCTACACTGAAGCTTTCTTT. Encoded protein: CASSEDSYTEAFF.